This TCR beta chain was retrieved from a study of spatial heterogeneity in lung cancer. Study details: The study found that TCR transcript counts in tumor regions correlated strongly with a matched bulk RNA-seq T cell module score. Raw reads contained each unique TCR and UMI combination more than ten times on average.

Study-wide points: Counts that tracked tumor mutation counts were those of expanded intratumoral alpha and beta TCRs.

Relative to its sample, this clonotype is medium-sized. What it binds is unknown. The V end was cut by 3 bases, the J end by 2 bases, with 11 bases between. Germline CDR1 is SGHDT and CDR2 is YYEEEE. The CDR3 extends over 15 amino acids. The time point is: sample taken at primary tumor resection. A total of about 73 untreated early-stage non-small cell lung cancer patients served as donors. Material for sequencing was whole RNA from tumor, nontumor lung or frozen PBMC, left unsorted. Each CDR3 protein is one row after TCRdb ran MiXCR on the 5' RACE reads. The sample yields around 11,000 distinct CDR3 sequences, about an eighth seen once.

The chain employs TRBV5-6 and TRBJ1-4; a possible D gene is TRBD1 (5 bases). The clonotype originates from a female donor with early-stage non-small cell lung cancer. This sample comprised lung tumor tissue, obtained at surgery. Here the CDR3 reads CASSSRRGTNEKLFF. The CDR3 DNA reads TGTGCCAGCAGCTCAAGGAGGGGTACTAATGAAAAACTGTTTTTT.